The T cell receptor (beta chain) described here comes from a study of a mutant IDH1 vaccine in newly diagnosed glioma. About the study: The sex distribution of treated patients was around 62% male and approximately 40% female, with a mean age of 40.4 years. Patients' prior therapy spanned radiotherapy, temozolomide, or both; most underwent both. Study results and caveats: Pseudoprogression appeared independent of alterations in top peripheral clonotypes. Evidence of vaccine-induced immune responses was documented in around 93% of patients.

Sequencing used immunoSEQ multiplex PCR; TCRdb keeps in-frame clones, though not all of them. The repertoire holds about 88,000 clones, with around 79% as singletons. As for this clone: What it recognizes is unknown.

J lost 6 bases, V lost 3 bases, and 8 bases had no gene match. The CDR3 is 15 amino acids. CDR1 is WNHNN, CDR2 SYGVQD, per germline (reference sequence). Time point noted: baseline, week 1 (first vaccination visit). Treatment reported: pre-vaccination baseline after standard-of-care therapy. The chain is built from TRBV10-1 and TRBJ2-3, with 8 positions matching TRBD2. This sequence was found in a man aged 35-49 years with glioma. Some clones in this sample may be carry-over from other donors' samples. The starting material was PBMCs, obtained from a glioma patient treated with radiotherapy, temozolomide or both. CDR3 nucleotides: TGCGCCAGCAGTGAAGGACTAGCAGGGGCGGATACGCAGTATTTT. It codes for CASSEGLAGADTQYF.